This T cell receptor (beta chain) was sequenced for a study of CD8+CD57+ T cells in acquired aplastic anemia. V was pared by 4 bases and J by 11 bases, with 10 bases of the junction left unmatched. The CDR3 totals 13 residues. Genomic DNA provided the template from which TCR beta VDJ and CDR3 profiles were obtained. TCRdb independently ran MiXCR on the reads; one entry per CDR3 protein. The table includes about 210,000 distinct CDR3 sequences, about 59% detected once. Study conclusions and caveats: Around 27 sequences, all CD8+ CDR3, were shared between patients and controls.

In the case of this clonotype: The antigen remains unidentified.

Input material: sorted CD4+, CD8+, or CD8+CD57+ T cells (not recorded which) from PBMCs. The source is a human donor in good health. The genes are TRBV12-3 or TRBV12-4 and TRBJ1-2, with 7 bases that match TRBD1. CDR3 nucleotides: TGTGCCAGCAGTTCCTCCCCGGACAGGACTTACACCTTC. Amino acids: CASSSSPDRTYTF.